What follows describes a single T cell receptor (beta chain). The antigen is undetermined. Alongside a J-beta primer mix, a sample-barcoded 5' primer served in a second PCR lasting about 7 to 12 cycles. TCRdb analysed the 5' RACE reads with MiXCR anew, one entry per CDR3 protein. The sample holds over 950,000 distinct CDR3 sequences, roughly two fifths seen once. The data were obtained in a study of blood T cells in healthy people across ages. General study findings and limits: PBMCs that were unsorted prevented a conclusive naive versus antigen-experienced comparison.

Germline V CDR1 and CDR2: MDHEN, SYDVKM. Unmatched junction bases numbered 11, after V lost 2 bases and J lost 7 bases. CDR3 length: 15 residues. The sequencing sample was made of blood. The V and J genes are TRBV28 and TRBJ2-7; 7 bases agree with TRBD1. The sequence derives from a man younger than 35 in good health. The CDR3 is CASSLLRRGRNEQYF. The DNA of the CDR3 is TGTGCCAGCAGTTTACTAAGAAGGGGGCGTAATGAGCAGTACTTC.